The clone carrying this T cell receptor (beta chain) was picked up one time. Per the authors' pipeline: By means of reference gene primer amplification, nucleated cell counts were estimated. Measured with immunoSEQ multiplex PCR; TCRdb has only the in-frame clones, and not every one. That table furnishes V, J and clone size, whereas the DNA furnished D and trimming. The sample includes about 110,000 clones, around 78% of them seen just once. The CDR3 covers 11 residues. Trimming cost V 7 bases and J 7 bases, with 10 bases left between them. CDR1 is MDHEN and CDR2 is SYDVKM in the germline V gene. The record originates from a study of blood T cell repertoires in COVID-19. Study-level background: Collection of acute and convalescent COVID-19 samples took place in the United States, Italy and Spain.

Sequencing was performed on peripheral blood. The TCR comes from a woman aged 60 to 75 with acute or convalescent COVID-19. The chain links TRBV28 to TRBJ1-1; no clear D gene. This CDR3 reads CASITLSEAFF. The CDR3 DNA reads TGTGCCAGCATTACCCTGAGTGAAGCTTTCTTT.